Described below is a single T cell receptor (beta chain) sequence and its context. Each cell subset's genomic DNA was divided evenly among several immunoSEQ plates. Input per replicate PCR of unsorted PBMC was 300 ng DNA, corresponding to tens of thousands of T cell genomes. Bulk PBMC genomic DNA spanned ten immunoSEQ deep plates. The method was immunoSEQ multiplex PCR; TCRdb's version includes in-frame clones alone and lacks a portion of them. The table shows hundreds of thousands of clones, with about 76% occurring only once. This sample stems from a study of shared clonotypes between healthy human individuals. Overall study: With ages of 18 to 49, the donors were a couple of women and a few men.

Specimen: PBMCs. The sequence derives from a woman between 40 and 50 years old in good health. Some clones in this sample may be carry-over from other donors' samples.

This CDR3 reads CAISPIMWLAASYEQYF. The CDR3 nucleotides read TGTGCCATCAGTCCCATTATGTGGCTAGCGGCTTCCTACGAGCAGTACTTC. The V call is TRBV10-3, the J call TRBJ2-7; TRBD2 agrees at 7 bases. Trimming cost V 5 bases and J 1 base; bases outside gene matches: 14. Germline CDR1 reads ENHRY; CDR2 reads SYGVKD. The CDR3 contains 17 residues.